These T cell receptor beta chains were read from a single sample in a study of OX40 agonist ivuxolimab in advanced cancers. Assay used: immunoSEQ multiplex PCR; TCRdb lists only in-frame clones, some missing. The profile shows under 150,000 clones, approximately 90% of them singletons. This sample comprised CD4+ or CD8+ T cells sorted from blood, obtained in a trial of the OX40 agonist ivuxolimab. Receptors originate from an adult with an advanced solid tumor such as melanoma, head and neck, liver or kidney cancer. The CDR3 runs from the conserved cysteine through the conserved F or W. The D gene is left open where the match is weak. Size is stated for part of the rows, as once, few or many counts, or as a class when the clone is expanded.

j_gene,len,d_gene,abundance,v_gene,CDR3nt,CDR3aa
TRBJ1-4,14,.,few,TRBV7-9,TGTGCCAGCAGCTTAGACGGGGGCGACGGAAAACTGTTTTTT,CASSLDGGDGKLFF
TRBJ2-1,14,TRBD2,.,TRBV30,TGTGCCTGGAGTAGGACTAGCGGAGGCTATGAGCAGTTCTTC,CAWSRTSGGYEQFF
TRBJ1-5,14,.,.,TRBV7-2,TGTGCCAGCAGCTTGGGGCAGGGGAATCAGCCCCAGCATTTT,CASSLGQGNQPQHF
TRBJ2-2,15,TRBD1,.,TRBV6-1,TGTGCCAGCAGTGCCGGGACAGCGGACACCGGGGAGCTGTTTTTT,CASSAGTADTGELFF
TRBJ1-2,15,.,.,TRBV6-1,TGTGCCAGCAGTGAACATGGCTCCCGTAACTATGGCTACACCTTC,CASSEHGSRNYGYTF
TRBJ2-7,15,TRBD1,.,TRBV11-3,TGTGCCAGCAGCCAGGGGACAGGGGGCGGATACGAGCAGTACTTC,CASSQGTGGGYEQYF
TRBJ1-1,15,.,.,TRBV11-2,TGTGCCAGCAGCCCCCGAGGGCCCACGGGGACTGAAGCTTTCTTT,CASSPRGPTGTEAFF
TRBJ1-4,14,TRBD1,.,TRBV11-2,TGTGCCAGCAGGATGGACAGGGGGAACGAAAAACTGTTTTTT,CASRMDRGNEKLFF
TRBJ1-6,13,.,.,TRBV7-2,TGTGCCAGCAGCTCCGGACAGTACTCACCCCTCCACTTT,CASSSGQYSPLHF
TRBJ2-1,11,.,.,TRBV28,TGTGCCAGCAGTGTGTTTTCTGAGCAGTTCTTC,CASSVFSEQFF
TRBJ2-1,16,.,.,TRBV2,TGTGCCAGCAGTTTGTTTGCAGGTTTGAACTACAATGAGCAGTTCTTC,CASSLFAGLNYNEQFF
TRBJ1-1,19,.,.,TRBV7-6,TGTGCCAGCAGCTTAGCAGAAGCGGGGTGGGGAGGGATTAACACTGAAGCTTTCTTT,CASSLAEAGWGGINTEAFF
TRBJ2-5,15,.,.,TRBV28,TGTGCCACCAACGGCTGGGCAGAGAAAGAAGAGACCCAGTACTTC,CATNGWAEKEETQYF
TRBJ2-5,15,TRBD1,.,TRBV5-1,TGCGCCAGCAGCTTGGGTGAGGGGGCGGCAGAGACCCAGTACTTC,CASSLGEGAAETQYF
TRBJ1-1,13,.,.,TRBV7-2,TGTGCCAGCAGCTTAGGGTTTGGTGGGATCGCTTTCTTT,CASSLGFGGIAFF
TRBJ1-6,15,.,.,TRBV5-1,TGCGCCAGCAGCTTACAGAACTCCTATAATTCACCCCTCCACTTT,CASSLQNSYNSPLHF
TRBJ2-7,13,.,.,TRBV28,TGTGCCAGCAGGGGGGGGACAGTCTACGAGCAGTACTTC,CASRGGTVYEQYF
TRBJ2-2,14,.,.,TRBV10-1,TGCGCCAGCAGTGAATTGACCCCTAGCGGGGAGCTGTTTTTT,CASSELTPSGELFF
TRBJ1-2,14,.,.,TRBV4-3,TGCGCCAGCAGCCAAGTGCTGGGTCTGGTTGGCTACACCTTC,CASSQVLGLVGYTF
TRBJ2-7,16,TRBD1,.,TRBV27,TGTGCCAGCAGTTTATTAGAGGCAGGGGGCACCTCTGGGCAGTACTTC,CASSLLEAGGTSGQYF
TRBJ1-3,16,.,.,TRBV6-6,TGTGCCAGCAGTTACGGTTCAGGGTGGTCTGGAAACACCATATATTTT,CASSYGSGWSGNTIYF
TRBJ1-5,13,TRBD1,few,TRBV30,TGTGCCTGTACACAGGGGTTGAATCAGCCCCAGCATTTT,CACTQGLNQPQHF
TRBJ1-2,14,.,.,TRBV2,TGTGCCAGCAGTGGATTAACAGGGATGTCCGGCTACACCTTC,CASSGLTGMSGYTF
TRBJ2-5,13,.,.,TRBV6-5,TGTGCCAGCAGTCCCCCGGGGAGAGAGACCCAGTACTTC,CASSPPGRETQYF
TRBJ2-7,14,TRBD1,once,TRBV5-1,TGCGCCAGCAGCCCACAGGGGAGTACCTACGAGCAGTACTTC,CASSPQGSTYEQYF
TRBJ2-7,14,.,.,TRBV27,TGTGCCAGCAGTTTTTGGGTGTCTCGCAACGAGCAGTACTTC,CASSFWVSRNEQYF
TRBJ2-3,14,.,once,TRBV19,TGTGCCAGTAGTGCGACATCGGTCGCGCATACGCAGTATTTT,CASSATSVAHTQYF
TRBJ2-2,13,TRBD2,.,TRBV28,TGTGCCAGCGGCGGGGGGAACACCGGGGAGCTGTTTTTT,CASGGGNTGELFF
TRBJ1-6,11,.,.,TRBV20-1,TGCAGTGCTAGACCCGTTTCACCCCTCCACTTT,CSARPVSPLHF
TRBJ1-5,12,.,.,TRBV6-5,TGTGCCAGCGGAAAGAGCAATCAGCCCCAGCATTTT,CASGKSNQPQHF
TRBJ2-3,15,TRBD2,.,TRBV9,TGTGCCAGCAGCGTATGGAGCGGGGGGACAGATACGCAGTATTTT,CASSVWSGGTDTQYF